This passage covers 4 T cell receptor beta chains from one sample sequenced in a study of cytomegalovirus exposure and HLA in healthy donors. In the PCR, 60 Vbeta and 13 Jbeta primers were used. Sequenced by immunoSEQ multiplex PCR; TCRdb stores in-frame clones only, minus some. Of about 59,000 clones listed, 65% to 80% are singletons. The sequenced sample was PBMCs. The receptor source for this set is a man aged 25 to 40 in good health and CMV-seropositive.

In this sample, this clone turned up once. CDR3 residues: CASSPVPDRGNTEAFF. The CDR3 DNA reads as TGTGCCAGCAGCCCCGTACCCGACAGGGGGAACACTGAAGCTTTCTTT. The rearrangement links TRBV5-4 to TRBJ1-1; 8 bases align to TRBD1. The V and J ends lost 4 bases and 1 base, in that order; junction bases with no gene match: 9. The CDR3 contains 16 residues. CDR1 and CDR2 (germline): SGHNT, YYREEE (reference sequence).

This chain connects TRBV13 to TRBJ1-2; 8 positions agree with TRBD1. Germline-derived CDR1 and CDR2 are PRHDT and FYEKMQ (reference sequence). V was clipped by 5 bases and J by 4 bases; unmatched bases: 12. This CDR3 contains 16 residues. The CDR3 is CASSPGDRPIVYGYTF. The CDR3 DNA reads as TGTGCCAGCAGCCCGGGGGACAGGCCGATTGTCTATGGCTACACCTTC.

The CDR3 nucleotides read TGTGCCAGCAGTGAATCCGGGACAGGGGGGTCCGGGGAGCTGTTTTTT. Translated, it gives CASSESGTGGSGELFF. The genes are TRBV25-1 and TRBJ2-2, with TRBD1 identical over 11 bases. Germline CDR1 is MGHDK and CDR2 is SYGVNS. V shed 1 base, J shed 6 bases, and the junction held 4 bases outside the gene matches. The CDR3 is 16 amino acids. Combining the CDR3 with reference TRBV25-1 and TRBJ2-2 gives the whole variable domain EADIYQTPRYLVIGTGKKITLECSQTMGHDKMYWYQQDPGMELHLIHYSYGVNSTEKGDLSSESTVSRIRTEHFPLTLESARPSHTSQYLCASSESGTGGSGELFFGEGSRLTVL.

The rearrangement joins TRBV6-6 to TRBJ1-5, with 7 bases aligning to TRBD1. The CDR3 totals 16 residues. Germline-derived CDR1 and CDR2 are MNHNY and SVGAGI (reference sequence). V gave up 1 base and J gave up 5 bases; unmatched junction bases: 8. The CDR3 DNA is TGTGCCAGCAGTTACTTACAGGGGCGGGGGGATCAGCCCCAGCATTTT. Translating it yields CASSYLQGRGDQPQHF.